A single sample is the source of the 21 T cell receptor beta chains below, sequenced in a study of response to subunit inactivated influenza vaccine. TCRdb fed the RT-PCR reads into MiXCR, producing one record per CDR3 protein. Counted here are a few hundred thousand distinct CDR3 sequences, over 9% occurring once; the ten biggest clones make up 9.5% to 12%. A further study also used this sample, focusing on T cells expressing NK-cell markers. This second report adds: TCR beta cDNA was generated via 5'RACE template switching incorporating UMIs.

This specimen was PBMCs from blood, taken on the day of vaccination. The receptor source for this set is a man aged 45 to 65 who received an inactivated influenza vaccine.

The table lists this clonotype with a few counts. The chain joins TRBV18 to TRBJ2-2; D is undetermined. The CDR3 contains 14 residues. The V end was cut by 3 bases, the J end by 2 bases, with 7 bases between. From germline, CDR1 is KGHSH and CDR2 LQKENI. The CDR3 loop reads CASSPRANTGELFF. The CDR3 region has the DNA TGTGCCAGCTCACCCCGGGCCAACACCGGGGAGCTGTTTTTT.

The chain recombines TRBV9 with TRBJ2-5, with TRBD1 matching over 8 bases. Germline CDR1 reads SGDLS; CDR2 reads YYNGEE. CDR3 length: 15 residues. After removal of 0 bases from V and 4 bases from J, the junction contained 5 bases not matched to a gene. The chain's CDR3 is CASSVGTGGGETQYF. DNA for the CDR3: TGTGCCAGCAGCGTAGGAACAGGGGGAGGAGAGACCCAGTACTTC.

The J gene is TRBJ2-2, the V gene TRBV2; D is tentatively TRBD1 or TRBD2 (7 bases each). Trimming shortened V by 7 bases and J by 8 bases, and 20 bases separated the two germline ends. The CDR3 loop spans 15 amino acids. Looked up from germline, CDR1 is SNHLY and CDR2 is FYNNEI. The CDR3 loop is CASTEAARGGGELFF. CDR3 coding DNA: TGTGCCAGCACCGAGGCCGCCAGGGGGGGTGGGGAGCTGTTTTTT.

V gene TRBV6-2 or TRBV6-3 combines with J gene TRBJ2-1, with 7 bases lining up with TRBD2. The germline V gene encodes CDR1 MNHEY and CDR2 SVGEGT. V dropped 5 bases and J dropped 3; count of bases not matched to a gene: 10. The CDR3 is made up of 16 amino acids. CDR3 loop: CASSRAGVRVYNEQFF. CDR3 in DNA: TGTGCCAGCAGTCGGGCGGGAGTGCGCGTCTACAATGAGCAGTTCTTC.

V usage is TRBV6-1 and J usage is TRBJ2-3; 9 bases match TRBD1. The length of the CDR3 is 15 residues. The germline V gene has CDR1 MNHNS and CDR2 SASEGT. Losses at the gene ends were 6 bases for V and 4 bases for J; bases not matched to a gene: 8. The CDR3, as DNA: TGTGCCAGCAGATCGGACAGGGGTCTCCCAGATACGCAGTATTTT. Its protein product is CASRSDRGLPDTQYF.

The chain has TRBV15 and TRBJ2-1; 9 nucleotides match TRBD1. Germline V gives CDR1 LNHNV, CDR2 YYDKDF (reference sequence). Unmatched junction bases numbered 10, after V lost 0 bases and J lost 4 bases. This CDR3 has 18 amino acids. The CDR3 loop is CATSRDLIRDREYNEQFF. The CDR3 nucleotides read TGTGCCACCAGCAGAGATCTTATCCGGGACAGGGAATACAATGAGCAGTTCTTC.

This clonotype was observed a few times. The CDR3 reads CASSRDRGRGTGELFF. The DNA for the CDR3 is TGTGCCAGCAGTCGGGACAGGGGGCGCGGCACCGGGGAGCTGTTTTTT. The V call is TRBV28, the J call TRBJ2-2; 12 positions match TRBD1. The CDR3 has 16 residues. Germline CDR1 is MDHEN and CDR2 is SYDVKM. The V and J ends lost 5 bases and 4 bases, in that order; junction bases with no gene match: 5.

This clonotype showed up just a few times. CDR3 bases: TGTGCCAGCAGCTTAGGCTGGCGATCCTACAATGAGCAGTTCTTC. It is translated as CASSLGWRSYNEQFF. The genes are TRBV7-8 and TRBJ2-1, with D hard to call. The CDR3 runs 15 residues. Germline V lookup: CDR1 SGHVS, CDR2 FQNEAQ. Trimming removed 1 base at V and 1 base at J, with 8 bases between.

There are a few counts of this clonotype. This rearrangement joins TRBV6-2 or TRBV6-3 to TRBJ1-1, with a tentative D call TRBD1 (5 bases). Trimming stripped 6 bases from V and 2 bases from J, with 13 bases between. The CDR3 sequence is 14 residues long. Germline V gene data show CDR1 as MNHEY and CDR2 as SVGEGT. The CDR3, as DNA: TGTGCCAGCAGCAAAAGAGGGACCAACACTGAAGCTTTCTTT. Its translation is CASSKRGTNTEAFF.

This clonotype was counted a few times. The chain combines TRBV7-6 with TRBJ2-2; 11 bases align to TRBD2. Germline CDR1 SGHVS, CDR2 FNYEAQ. The CDR3 covers 16 residues. V lost 0 bases, J lost 6 bases, and 3 bases stayed unmatched. The CDR3 coding sequence is TGTGCCAGCAGCTTAGCCACTAGCGGGAGCCCCGGGGAGCTGTTTTTT. As protein: CASSLATSGSPGELFF.

This clonotype was counted a few times. The V call is TRBV10-3, the J call TRBJ2-7; D perhaps matches TRBD1 (6 bases). Germline V gene data show CDR1 as ENHRY and CDR2 as SYGVKD. CDR3 length: 16 amino acids. Trimming pared 0 bases from V and 5 bases from J, leaving 17 bases between. CDR3 residues: CAISESNLGAVHEQYF. DNA for the CDR3: TGTGCCATCAGTGAGTCAAATTTGGGGGCTGTCCACGAGCAGTACTTC.

The genes are TRBV15 and TRBJ1-2, with 11 bases fitting TRBD1. V lost 4 bases to trimming and J lost 2 bases; unmatched junction nucleotides: 3. This CDR3 comprises 15 residues. In germline, CDR1 is LNHNV, CDR2 YYDKDF (reference sequence). The CDR3 DNA sequence: TGTGCCACCAGCACACGGACAGGGGGCAACTATGGCTACACCTTC. Residues: CATSTRTGGNYGYTF.

This clonotype was seen more than once but under ten times. CDR3 bases: TGTGCCAGCAGCTTAGGTCGGCCGATGACAAGCTACAATGAGCAGTTCTTC. This encodes CASSLGRPMTSYNEQFF. The genes are TRBV7-9 and TRBJ2-1; D is unclear. The V and J ends lost 1 base and 3 bases respectively, with 16 bases between them. The CDR3 is made up of 17 amino acids. Germline values: CDR1 SEHNR, CDR2 FQNEAQ (reference sequence).

V and J are TRBV7-2 and TRBJ2-3; 7 bases fit TRBD2. The J segment lost 0 bases and the V segment lost 6 bases, leaving 6 bases of the junction unmatched. The germline V gene has CDR1 SGHTA and CDR2 FQGNSA. The CDR3 totals 15 residues. The CDR3 loop is CASSTMGGSTDTQYF. The CDR3 coding sequence is TGTGCCAGCAGTACTATGGGGGGGAGCACAGATACGCAGTATTTT.

V gene TRBV29-1 combines with J gene TRBJ2-5; D perhaps matches TRBD1 (6 bases). Between the trimmed V and J ends, which lost 7 bases and 5 bases, there was a span of 11 bases. The length of the CDR3 is 11 residues. Germline-derived CDR1 and CDR2 are SQVTM and ANQGSEA. This CDR3 reads CSGERGETQYF. The CDR3 nucleotides read TGCAGCGGAGAAAGGGGGGAGACCCAGTACTTC.

This clonotype was counted ten times or more. This chain links TRBV13 with TRBJ1-1; D call uncertain. V lost 5 bases and J 7 bases, leaving 8 bases between the germline ends. In germline, CDR1 is PRHDT, CDR2 FYEKMQ (reference sequence). The CDR3 extends over 11 amino acids. CDR3 in amino acids: CASSLGSEAFF. The CDR3 region has the DNA TGTGCCAGCAGCCTCGGGAGTGAAGCTTTCTTT.

The V and J genes are TRBV10-3 and TRBJ1-4; D is uncertain. This CDR3 region has 13 residues. V was pared by 11 bases and J by 7 bases, with 17 bases between. CDR1 is ENHRY, CDR2 SYGVKD, per germline. In DNA, the CDR3 is TGTGCCTCCGGGCAGGAGCGGGGTGAAAAACTGTTTTTT. It encodes CASGQERGEKLFF.

The gene calls are TRBV20-1 and TRBJ1-5, with unresolved D. V lost 3 bases and J lost 5, with 11 bases in between. This CDR3 contains 13 residues. Germline V gene lookup returns CDR1 DFQATT and CDR2 SNEGSKA (reference sequence). The CDR3 region has the DNA TGCAGTGCTAGTTACCCAAACGATCAGCCCCAGCATTTT. Translating gives CSASYPNDQPQHF.

The chain has TRBV4-2 and TRBJ2-1; the match to TRBD2 covers 12 bases. V shed 0 bases and J 10 bases; nucleotides not matched to a gene: 4. The CDR3 consists of 15 residues. Germline V gene lookup returns CDR1 LGHNA and CDR2 YNFKEQ. CDR3 nucleotide sequence: TGTGCCAGCAGCCAAGAGACTAGCGGGAGTAACGAGCAGTTCTTC. Translating gives CASSQETSGSNEQFF.

V is TRBV18 and J is TRBJ2-1, with a possible D match to TRBD2 (6 bases). The germline CDR1 and CDR2 sequences are KGHSH and LQKENI. This CDR3 has 15 residues. V lost 8 bases to trimming and J lost 0 bases, with 14 bases between them. The CDR3, as DNA: TGTGCCAGCACTAACCGGGGGAACTCCTACAATGAGCAGTTCTTC. Protein sequence: CASTNRGNSYNEQFF.

This clonotype was seen a few times. The chain joins TRBV28 to TRBJ2-7, with D perhaps matching TRBD1 (5 bases). The CDR3 is made up of 15 amino acids. The V end was cut by 0 bases, the J end by 0 bases, with 9 bases between. CDR1 is MDHEN, CDR2 SYDVKM, per germline. CDR3 nucleotide sequence: TGTGCCAGCAGTTTATGGGGGCTAAGCTCCTACGAGCAGTACTTC. Translating it yields CASSLWGLSSYEQYF.